Below are 21 T cell receptor beta chains sequenced from a single sample in a study of CD8 T cells in ankylosing spondylitis. From the 5' RACE reads, TCRdb called clonotypes with MiXCR, one entry per CDR3 protein. The table lists under 170,000 distinct CDR3 sequences, roughly 44% of them singletons. Source material: synovial fluid, either unsorted or a sorted T cell fraction (not recorded which). Receptor source: a male donor with ankylosing spondylitis.

The chain uses TRBV6-5 and TRBJ2-3, with D hard to call. The CDR3 sequence is 15 residues long. Trimming took 2 bases from V and 2 from J, leaving 11 bases between them. Looked up from germline, CDR1 is MNHEY and CDR2 is SVGAGI. DNA for the CDR3: TGTGCCAGCAGTTACCTGCCGGGCTTCACAGATACGCAGTATTTT. Its translation: CASSYLPGFTDTQYF.

There are a few counts of this clonotype. The rearrangement joins TRBV6-2 or TRBV6-3 to TRBJ2-3; 10 nucleotides match TRBD2. V was pared by 3 bases and J by 1 base, with 4 bases of the junction left unmatched. The CDR3 runs 16 residues. Germline CDR1 reads MNHEY; CDR2 reads SVGEGT. The CDR3 loop is CASSYRLAGGTDTQYF. Written as DNA, the CDR3 is TGTGCCAGCAGTTATAGGCTAGCGGGAGGCACAGATACGCAGTATTTT.

V gene TRBV20-1 combines with J gene TRBJ1-2, with TRBD1 matching over 7 bases. CDR3 size: 12 residues. The V gene end was trimmed by 5 bases and the J gene end by 11 bases; junction bases not matched to a gene: 11. Germline V gene data show CDR1 as DFQATT and CDR2 as SNEGSKA (reference sequence). CDR3 nucleotide sequence: TGCAGTGCTGGGACCGGGACAGCAATATACACCTTC. Amino acid sequence: CSAGTGTAIYTF.

The chain carries TRBV7-2 and TRBJ2-1; no firm D call. There are 14 residues in the CDR3. Germline V gene data show CDR1 as SGHTA and CDR2 as FQGNSA. Deletions cut 1 base from V and 6 bases from J, with 10 bases between. The CDR3 DNA follows: TGTGCCAGCAGCTTAGGAGGCTTCCTCAATGAGCAGTTCTTC. Translated, it gives CASSLGGFLNEQFF.

V gene TRBV28 combines with J gene TRBJ2-1; 11 bases fit TRBD2. Trimming at V came to 0 bases and at J to 3 bases, leaving 10 bases not matched to a gene. Germline assignment: CDR1 MDHEN and CDR2 SYDVKM. This CDR3 contains 19 residues. In DNA form, the CDR3 reads TGTGCCAGCAGTTTATGCGTGGCTAGCGGGAGGCCACACTACAATGAGCAGTTCTTC. The encoded protein is CASSLCVASGRPHYNEQFF.

This chain links TRBV4-1 with TRBJ2-2, with 7 nucleotides matching TRBD2. After removal of 3 bases from V and 3 bases from J, the junction contained 7 bases not matched to a gene. The CDR3 is 16 residues long. Germline V lookup: CDR1 MGHRA, CDR2 YSYEKL. In DNA, the CDR3 is TGCGCCAGCAGCCAGTTAGCGGGCTGGGACACCGGGGAGCTGTTTTTT. It is translated as CASSQLAGWDTGELFF.

This clonotype appeared a few times. The chain has TRBV6-2 or TRBV6-3 and TRBJ1-5; 7 bases map to TRBD1. Per germline, CDR1 MNHEY and CDR2 SVGEGT. The CDR3 consists of 14 residues. Losses at the gene ends were 4 bases for V and 5 bases for J; bases not matched to a gene: 5. The CDR3 coding sequence is TGTGCCAGCAGTTTTGGGACAGATCATCAGCCCCAGCATTTT. Residues: CASSFGTDHQPQHF.

The V call is TRBV29-1, the J call TRBJ2-5; a weak D match, TRBD2 (6 bases). CDR3 length: 14 residues. Trimming removed 6 bases at V and 1 base at J, with 15 bases between. Germline CDR1 reads SQVTM; CDR2 reads ANQGSEA. Here the CDR3 DNA reads TGCAGCGTGGGGGGACGGAAACGCCAAGAGACCCAGTACTTC. It is translated as CSVGGRKRQETQYF.

V usage is TRBV29-1 and J usage is TRBJ2-7, with D unresolved. Trimming left V 4 bases short and J 2 bases short, with 12 bases between. The CDR3 has 13 residues. CDR1 is SQVTM, CDR2 ANQGSEA, per germline. CDR3 amino acids: CSVVWGLAYEQYF. CDR3 nucleotide sequence: TGCAGCGTTGTGTGGGGTTTGGCCTACGAGCAGTACTTC.

This clonotype was found a few times. As DNA, the CDR3 is TGCGCCAGCAGCTTGGGACAATCTCCCACCGGGGAGCTGTTTTTT. It translates to CASSLGQSPTGELFF. The chain carries TRBV5-1 and TRBJ2-2; D gene unclear. With 0 bases removed from V and 4 bases from J, the gap between germline ends came to 10 bases. The CDR3 consists of 15 residues. CDR1 and CDR2 (germline): SGHRS, YFSETQ.

This chain joins TRBV5-1 and TRBJ1-1; D not certain. Trimming pared 4 bases from V and 0 bases from J, leaving 13 bases between. In germline, CDR1 is SGHRS, CDR2 YFSETQ. CDR3 length: 15 amino acids. The CDR3 DNA reads as TGCGCCAGCAGCCGCCCGGCGGGTATGAACACTGAAGCTTTCTTT. It is translated as CASSRPAGMNTEAFF.

V usage is TRBV10-3 and J usage is TRBJ1-2; unclear D gene. The V gene lost 2 bases and the J gene lost 3 bases, with 16 bases spanning the gap. CDR1 and CDR2 from the germline V gene are ENHRY and SYGVKD. The CDR3 runs to 16 residues. CDR3 coding DNA: TGTGCCATCAGTGAGACCACGGGCAGGAGACACTATGGCTACACCTTC. As protein: CAISETTGRRHYGYTF.

V is TRBV6-1 and J is TRBJ2-1; perhaps TRBD1 as D (6 bases). In germline, CDR1 is MNHNS, CDR2 SASEGT. Trimming pared 6 bases from V and 2 bases from J, leaving 14 bases between. CDR3 length: 15 residues. The CDR3 DNA is TGTGCCAGCAGACTCACAGGGTTTGCCTACAATGAGCAGTTCTTC. Encoded protein: CASRLTGFAYNEQFF.

The chain is built from TRBV5-1 and TRBJ2-5, with D hard to call. V lost 2 bases and J 4 bases, leaving 18 bases between the germline ends. This CDR3 has 16 residues. Per germline, CDR1 SGHRS and CDR2 YFSETQ. Here the CDR3 reads CASSFRDMPRRETQYF. The CDR3 region has the DNA TGCGCCAGCAGCTTTCGTGACATGCCTCGGCGAGAGACCCAGTACTTC. The full variable domain, completed using reference TRBV5-1 and TRBJ2-5, is KAGVTQTPRYLIKTRGQQVTLSCSPISGHRSVSWYQQTPGQGLQFLFEYFSETQRNKGNFPGRFSGRQFSNSRSEMNVSTLELGDSALYLCASSFRDMPRRETQYFGPGTRLLVL.

This chain links TRBV28 with TRBJ2-7, with D possibly TRBD2 on 7 matching bases. Germline CDR1 MDHEN, CDR2 SYDVKM. V was shortened by 4 bases and J by 0 bases, with 13 bases between the two germline ends. The CDR3 consists of 15 residues. DNA for the CDR3: TGTGCCAGCAGTTCAAAGCGGGGACACTCCTACGAGCAGTACTTC. It specifies CASSSKRGHSYEQYF.

The V call is TRBV6-6, the J call TRBJ1-2; D not resolved. V dropped 8 bases and J dropped 0 bases, with 10 bases sitting between them. Per germline, CDR1 MNHNY and CDR2 SVGAGI (reference sequence). The CDR3 loop spans 13 amino acids. The CDR3 reads CASASNANYGYTF. CDR3 coding DNA: TGTGCCAGCGCCTCCAATGCTAACTATGGCTACACCTTC.

The genes are TRBV20-1 and TRBJ2-1; 11 bases align to TRBD2. This CDR3 contains 18 residues. Per germline, CDR1 DFQATT and CDR2 SNEGSKA (reference sequence). J lost 12 bases, V lost 0 bases, and 19 bases had no gene match. CDR3 protein: CSARESVAGGPSDRRQFF. Here the CDR3 DNA reads TGCAGTGCTAGAGAGAGTGTAGCGGGGGGGCCGAGCGACCGAAGGCAGTTCTTC.

This chain links TRBV4-3 with TRBJ2-5; possibly TRBD2 for D (7 bases). With 4 bases removed from V and 4 bases from J, the gap between germline ends came to 16 bases. There are 15 residues in the CDR3. The germline gives CDR1 LGHNA, CDR2 YSLEER. The CDR3: CASSPGGGGRETQYF. The CDR3 region has the DNA TGCGCCAGCAGCCCTGGAGGGGGGGGTAGAGAGACCCAGTACTTC.

V usage is TRBV4-1 and J usage is TRBJ2-7, with 9 positions matching TRBD1. Germline loops: CDR1 MGHRA, CDR2 YSYEKL. This CDR3 has 13 residues. V lost 2 bases to trimming and J lost 7 bases; unmatched junction nucleotides: 3. This CDR3 reads CASSQYGQGEQYF. The CDR3 DNA reads as TGCGCCAGCAGCCAATACGGACAGGGGGAGCAGTACTTC.

The chain carries TRBV7-8 and TRBJ2-7; D gene unclear. Germline assignment: CDR1 SGHVS and CDR2 FQNEAQ. The CDR3 consists of 15 residues. Trimming took off 1 base at V and 4 bases at J, with 14 bases between the two ends. The CDR3 reads CASSLEAPGLYEQYF. CDR3 in DNA: TGTGCCAGCAGCTTAGAAGCACCTGGTTTATACGAGCAGTACTTC.

The gene calls are TRBV7-9 and TRBJ2-7, with D possibly matching TRBD2 (6 bases). V was pared by 3 bases and J by 3 bases, with 12 bases between. The CDR3 loop spans 14 amino acids. Germline V gene data show CDR1 as SEHNR and CDR2 as FQNEAQ (reference sequence). Written as DNA, the CDR3 is TGTGCCAGCAGCTTCGGGGGTTCGGGCTACGAGCAGTACTTC. Translation gives CASSFGGSGYEQYF.